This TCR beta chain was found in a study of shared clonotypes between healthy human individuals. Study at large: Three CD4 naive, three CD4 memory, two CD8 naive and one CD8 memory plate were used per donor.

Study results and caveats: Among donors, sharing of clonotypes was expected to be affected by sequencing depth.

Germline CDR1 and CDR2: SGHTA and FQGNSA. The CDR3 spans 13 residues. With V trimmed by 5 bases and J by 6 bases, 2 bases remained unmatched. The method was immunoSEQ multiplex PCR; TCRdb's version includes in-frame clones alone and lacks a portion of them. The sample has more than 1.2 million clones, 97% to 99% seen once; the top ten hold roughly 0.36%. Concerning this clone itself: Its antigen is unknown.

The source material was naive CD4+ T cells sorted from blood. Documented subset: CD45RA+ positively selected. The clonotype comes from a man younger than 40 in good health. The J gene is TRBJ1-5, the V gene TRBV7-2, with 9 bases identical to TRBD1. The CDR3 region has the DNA TGTGCCAGCAGCCAGGGACAGGGTCAGCCCCAGCATTTT. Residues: CASSQGQGQPQHF.